This TCR beta chain was documented in a study of identical twins. Regarding the study as a whole: Models came in too low on out-of-frame TCR alpha sharing in monozygotic twins. Because invariant MAIT and iNKT cells could be present, zero-insertion analyses could be partly confounded.

On this clonotype itself: Its antigen is as yet unknown.

V gave up 1 base and J gave up 0 bases, with 9 bases separating them. Looked up from germline, CDR1 is KGHSH and CDR2 is LQKENI. The CDR3 has 15 residues. TCRdb re-called the 5' RACE reads with MiXCR, one entry per CDR3 protein. In the table there are around 250,000 distinct CDR3 sequences, roughly 13% of which are singletons. In addition, the sample was reused for a study of yellow fever vaccine responses in identical twins.

Material: memory (CD45RO+) T cells sorted from blood. This receptor was obtained from a woman younger than 35 in good health. The genes are TRBV18 and TRBJ2-5; no firm D call. This chain's CDR3 is CASSPRGRNQETQYF. DNA for the CDR3: TGTGCCAGCTCACCACGCGGCAGGAACCAAGAGACCCAGTACTTC. Variable domain in full (rest from reference TRBV18 and TRBJ2-5): NAGVMQNPRHLVRRRGQEARLRCSPMKGHSHVYWYRQLPEEGLKFMVYLQKENIIDESGMPKERFSAEFPKEGPSILRIQQVVRGDSAAYFCASSPRGRNQETQYFGPGTRLLVL.